Described below is a single TCR beta chain sequence and its context. Its antigen is unknown. Random hexamers were used to reverse transcribe the RNA input (about 0.5 to 1 ug). Each CDR3 protein gets one entry after TCRdb re-called the immunoSEQ multiplex PCR reads with MiXCR. The data contain over 120,000 distinct CDR3 sequences, 85% to 95% of them singletons. Sequencing of TCR beta was performed on blood CD8+ T cells and on blood CD4+ T cells. The sample belongs to a study of CD8 T cells in Susac syndrome. Across the study: When blood was collected, patients with Susac syndrome were therapy-naive, were taking corticosteroids, or were receiving intravenous immunoglobulin alone.

With 0 bases removed from V and 8 bases from J, the gap between germline ends came to 12 bases. This CDR3 is 14 amino acids long. CDR1 is SGHRS, CDR2 YFSETQ, per germline. General observations from the study: When the CD4+ T cell repertoires of patients with Susac syndrome were examined, they did not show any clonal expansion.

The sequenced sample consisted of CD4+ T cells from PBMCs. The sequence was obtained from a human donor with Susac syndrome. The rearrangement joins TRBV5-1 to TRBJ2-1; perhaps TRBD2 as D (6 bases). The CDR3 sequence: CASSLVGTGDEQFF. The DNA for the CDR3 is TGCGCCAGCAGCTTGGTAGGGACTGGCGATGAGCAGTTCTTC.